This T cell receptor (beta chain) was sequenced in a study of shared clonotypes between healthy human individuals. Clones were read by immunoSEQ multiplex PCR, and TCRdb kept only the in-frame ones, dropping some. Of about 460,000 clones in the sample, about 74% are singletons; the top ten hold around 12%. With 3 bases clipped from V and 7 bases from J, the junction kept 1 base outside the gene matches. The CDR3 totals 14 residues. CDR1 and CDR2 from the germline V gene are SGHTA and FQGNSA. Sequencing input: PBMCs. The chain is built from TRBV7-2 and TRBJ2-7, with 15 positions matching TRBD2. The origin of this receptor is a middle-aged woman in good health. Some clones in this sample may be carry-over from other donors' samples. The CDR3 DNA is TGTGCCAGCAGCTTCGGGACTAGCGGGAGGGAGCAGTACTTC. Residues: CASSFGTSGREQYF.